Each of the 25 T cell receptor beta chains below was sequenced from the same sample in a study of T-cell memory formation after mild COVID-19. TCRdb re-derived calls from the 5' RACE reads in MiXCR, one entry per CDR3 protein. Here the sample spans hundreds of thousands of distinct CDR3 sequences, approximately 20% being singletons. Sequencing was done on a sample of PBMCs or a T cell subset sorted from them (not recorded which). The source is a man between 18 and 35 years old who had mild COVID-19 (a few samples of this study predate the infection). Cell type and time point are not known.

There are many counts of this clonotype. The CDR3 loop reads CATSEHSSYEQYV. The CDR3 nucleotides are TGTGCCACCAGTGAGCACAGCTCCTACGAGCAGTACGTC. The chain has TRBV24-1 and TRBJ2-7; D call uncertain. In germline, CDR1 is KGHDR, CDR2 SFDVKD. The V end was cut by 4 bases, the J end by 0 bases, with 6 bases between. CDR3 length equals 13 residues.

The chain joins TRBV10-3 to TRBJ2-7; TRBD1 or TRBD2 may be the D gene (5 bases each). V lost 3 bases and J lost 7, with 16 bases in between. The CDR3 consists of 14 residues. Germline V lookup: CDR1 ENHRY, CDR2 SYGVKD. The CDR3 region has the DNA TGTGCCATCAGTGAAGGGGACGGATGGGGAGAGCAGTACGTC. This gives the protein CAISEGDGWGEQYV.

The chain has TRBV20-1 and TRBJ1-2; tentative D call: TRBD1 (5 bases). Trimming stripped 6 bases from V and 8 bases from J, with 13 bases between. This CDR3 has 11 residues. Looked up from germline, CDR1 is DFQATT and CDR2 is SNEGSKA (reference sequence). The CDR3 is CSAGTGQGYTF. As DNA, the CDR3 is TGCAGTGCCGGGACGGGTCAGGGCTACACCTTC.

This clonotype was recorded many times. V usage is TRBV12-3 or TRBV12-4 and J usage is TRBJ1-5; D perhaps matches TRBD1 (5 bases). V dropped 8 bases and J dropped 2 bases, with 13 bases sitting between them. The CDR3 sequence is 14 residues long. Written as DNA, the CDR3 is TGTGCCAGCTCCCAGGGCCTGGGCAATCAGCCCCAGCATTTT. Residues: CASSQGLGNQPQHF.

This clonotype was counted a few times. The chain employs TRBV9 and TRBJ2-7, with D unresolved. V was trimmed by 2 bases and J by 1 base, leaving 10 bases between them. The CDR3 runs 14 residues. From germline, CDR1 is SGDLS and CDR2 YYNGEE. Written as DNA, the CDR3 is TGTGCCAGCAGCGTCGTCCCCACGTCCTACGAGCAGTACTTC. Protein sequence: CASSVVPTSYEQYF.

The V and J genes are TRBV3-1 and TRBJ2-7, with D unclear. This CDR3 is built from 10 residues. Between the trimmed V and J ends, which lost 10 bases and 0 bases, there was a span of 4 bases. Germline assignment: CDR1 LGHDT and CDR2 YNNKEL (reference sequence). CDR3 in amino acids: CAKSSYEQYV. The CDR3 nucleotides read TGTGCCAAGAGCTCCTACGAGCAGTACGTC.

This clonotype was seen ten or more times. This chain connects TRBV7-2 to TRBJ1-1; possible D gene TRBD1, 5 bases. Germline CDR1 is SGHTA and CDR2 is FQGNSA. The germline V and J ends were trimmed by 1 base and 0 bases, with 12 bases remaining between them. This CDR3 is 16 amino acids long. In DNA form, the CDR3 reads TGTGCCAGCAGCTTAGTGGGGGGAGGTATGAACACTGAAGCTTTCTTT. Translated: CASSLVGGGMNTEAFF. Supplemented by reference TRBV7-2 and TRBJ1-1, the full variable domain reads GAGVSQSPSNKVTEKGKDVELRCDPISGHTALYWYRQSLGQGLEFLIYFQGNSAPDKSGLPSDRFSAERTGGSVSTLTIQRTQQEDSAVYLCASSLVGGGMNTEAFFGQGTRLTVV.

This rearrangement joins TRBV7-9 to TRBJ2-3, with 7 bases identical to TRBD1. The germline V gene has CDR1 SEHNR and CDR2 FQNEAQ (reference sequence). Germline trimming cut 4 bases from V and 6 bases from J; bases unmatched to any gene: 7. This CDR3 contains 14 residues. CDR3 sequence: CASSWDSATDTQYF. For the CDR3, the DNA is TGTGCCAGCAGCTGGGACAGCGCCACCGATACGCAGTATTTT.

This clonotype came up many times. This chain uses TRBV4-2 with TRBJ1-1; TRBD1 matches at 9 bases. Germline CDR1 and CDR2: LGHNA and YNFKEQ. The CDR3 extends over 16 amino acids. Germline trimming cut 1 base from V and 5 bases from J; bases unmatched to any gene: 8. The CDR3 nucleotides are TGTGCCAGCAGCCAAGCGGTGGGGACAGGGAGGACTGAAGCTTTCTTT. Protein: CASSQAVGTGRTEAFF.

The rearrangement links TRBV4-2 to TRBJ1-4; no firm D call. Trimming shortened V by 3 bases and J by 3 bases, and 14 bases separated the two germline ends. The CDR3 has 16 residues. The V gene's germline CDR1 is LGHNA and CDR2 YNFKEQ. CDR3 region: CASSQTPGTANEKLFF. CDR3 sequence (DNA): TGTGCCAGCAGCCAGACACCCGGTACAGCTAATGAAAAACTGTTTTTT.

This clonotype was observed a handful of times. The chain combines TRBV23-1 with TRBJ2-7, with unresolved D. TRBV23-1 is flagged as an ORF with uncertain function. The V and J ends lost 4 bases and 5 bases respectively, with 6 bases between them. This CDR3 comprises 11 residues. Here the CDR3 reads CASSRKDEQYV. The DNA of the CDR3 is TGCGCCAGCAGTCGGAAGGACGAGCAGTACGTC.

The CDR3, as DNA: TGCAGTGCTCGTCCTCGGACTAGCGGGGGCCCCGATACGCAGTATTTT. This translates into CSARPRTSGGPDTQYF. The chain carries TRBV20-1 and TRBJ2-3; 13 bases line up with TRBD2. This CDR3 is built from 16 residues. Trimming cost V 5 bases and J 6 bases; bases outside gene matches: 11. Germline lookup yields CDR1 DFQATT and CDR2 SNEGSKA (reference sequence).

There are a few counts of this clonotype. V and J are TRBV5-1 and TRBJ2-2; tentatively, D is TRBD1 (5 bases). Trimming stripped 3 bases from V and 4 bases from J, with 13 bases between. The CDR3 sequence is 15 residues long. Germline V lookup: CDR1 SGHRS, CDR2 YFSETQ. CDR3 sequence: CASSWQGSPTGELFF. In nucleotides, the CDR3 is TGCGCCAGCAGCTGGCAGGGTTCCCCCACCGGGGAGCTGTTTTTT.

CDR3 sequence (DNA): TGTGCCAGCAGCCAATCGAGGGCAGTCTATGGCTACACCTTC. Translating gives CASSQSRAVYGYTF. The J gene is TRBJ1-2, the V gene TRBV16; D unclear. Per the germline V gene, CDR1 is KGHSY and CDR2 is FQNENV. Trimming took off 0 bases at V and 4 bases at J, with 9 bases between the two ends. CDR3 length: 14 residues.

As concerns this clonotype: A junction end diverges from the germline sequence, so it may reflect a read error. V is TRBV7-6 and J is TRBJ1-1, with unresolved D. This CDR3 is 13 amino acids long. The V gene's germline CDR1 is SGHVS and CDR2 FNYEAQ. Here the CDR3 reads CASSGRPNTEALF. CDR3 sequence (DNA): TGTGCCAGCAGTGGGAGACCGAACACTGAAGCTTTATTT.

V gene TRBV28 combines with J gene TRBJ2-7, with TRBD1 matching 7 bases. The CDR3 has 13 amino acids. The junction had 1 base not matched to a gene; V was cut back by 2 bases and J by 3 bases. The germline V gene encodes CDR1 MDHEN and CDR2 SYDVKM. The CDR3: CASSLRGLYEQYV. The DNA for the CDR3 is TGTGCCAGCAGTTTAAGGGGGCTCTACGAGCAGTACGTC.

This clonotype was seen a few times. This chain uses TRBV25-1 with TRBJ2-2, with TRBD1 as a possible D gene (5 bases). This CDR3 region has 15 residues. Germline V lookup: CDR1 MGHDK, CDR2 SYGVNS. Trimming left V 3 bases short and J 7 bases short, with 15 bases between. The CDR3 loop reads CASSEFQGLDGELFF. CDR3 sequence (DNA): TGTGCCAGCAGTGAGTTCCAGGGTCTCGACGGGGAGCTGTTTTTT.

The chain has TRBV27 and TRBJ2-5, with D tentatively TRBD2 (6 bases). The CDR3 loop spans 13 amino acids. In germline, CDR1 is MNHEY, CDR2 SMNVEV (reference sequence). V was shortened by 3 bases and J by 3 bases, with 8 bases between the two germline ends. CDR3 in DNA: TGTGCCAGCAGTTTCGCGGGAAAAGAGACCCAGTACTTC. Protein product: CASSFAGKETQYF.

This sequence joins TRBV4-2 and TRBJ2-7; no definite D call. Germline CDR1 and CDR2: LGHNA and YNFKEQ. V was clipped by 0 bases and J by 2 bases, with 5 bases between them. The CDR3 totals 13 residues. The CDR3 region is CASSQDPTYEQYF. CDR3 nucleotides: TGTGCCAGCAGCCAAGATCCGACCTACGAGCAGTACTTC.

This clonotype was picked up many times. The chain uses TRBV15 and TRBJ1-2; D might be TRBD1 (5 bases). CDR1 is LNHNV and CDR2 is YYDKDF in the germline V gene (reference sequence). The CDR3 runs 16 residues. Between the trimmed V and J ends, which lost 0 bases and 8 bases, there was a span of 19 bases. The CDR3 nucleotides are TGTGCCACCAGCAGAGAAGGTTTTATGTTGGGGGAAGGCTACACCTTC. This sequence encodes CATSREGFMLGEGYTF. Complete variable domain (other parts from reference TRBV15 and TRBJ1-2): DAMVIQNPRYQVTQFGKPVTLSCSQTLNHNVMYWYQQKSSQAPKLLFHYYDKDFNNEADTPDNFQSRRPNTSFCFLDIRSPGLGDTAMYLCATSREGFMLGEGYTFGSGTRLTVV.

This clonotype was counted only a few times. The V call is TRBV6-5, the J call TRBJ2-3; no firm D call. The length of the CDR3 is 18 residues. The ends were cut back, 0 bases at V and 1 base at J, with 17 bases in the middle. Germline-derived CDR1 and CDR2 are MNHEY and SVGAGI. The DNA for the CDR3 is TGTGCCAGCAGTTACTCTTGGGATCCCATTAGGGGCACAGATACGCAGTATTTT. Translated: CASSYSWDPIRGTDTQYF.

The rearrangement links TRBV4-1 to TRBJ2-5; possibly TRBD2 for D (5 bases). This CDR3 is built from 17 residues. Between the trimmed V and J ends, which lost 0 bases and 4 bases, there was a span of 18 bases. Germline V gives CDR1 MGHRA, CDR2 YSYEKL. CDR3 sequence: CASSQERPGEGGETQYF. CDR3 in DNA: TGCGCCAGCAGCCAAGAGCGTCCGGGTGAAGGAGGAGAGACCCAGTACTTC.

The rearrangement joins TRBV20-1 to TRBJ2-7; 8 bases match TRBD2. This CDR3 comprises 15 residues. Germline lookup yields CDR1 DFQATT and CDR2 SNEGSKA (reference sequence). Trimming at V came to 5 bases and at J to 5 bases, leaving 14 bases not matched to a gene. This CDR3 is CSAPGRLAQGNEQYF. The CDR3 DNA follows: TGCAGTGCTCCAGGGAGACTAGCGCAGGGTAACGAGCAGTACTTC.

This chain connects TRBV7-9 to TRBJ2-7; D is unresolved. Germline assignment: CDR1 SEHNR and CDR2 FQNEAQ (reference sequence). This CDR3 spans 13 amino acids. Trimming removed 5 bases from V and 3 bases from J, with 11 bases in between. The CDR3 DNA sequence: TGTGCCAGCAGCCCGAGCCACGACTACGAGCAGTACTTC. It codes for CASSPSHDYEQYF.

The rearrangement joins TRBV15 to TRBJ1-6; D not certain. Germline V gene lookup returns CDR1 LNHNV and CDR2 YYDKDF (reference sequence). Trimming left V 0 bases short and J 16 bases short, with 22 bases between. The CDR3 consists of 16 residues. The CDR3 region is CATSRDANSALPELHF. The CDR3, as DNA: TGTGCCACCAGCAGAGATGCGAACAGCGCCCTCCCGGAACTCCACTTT.